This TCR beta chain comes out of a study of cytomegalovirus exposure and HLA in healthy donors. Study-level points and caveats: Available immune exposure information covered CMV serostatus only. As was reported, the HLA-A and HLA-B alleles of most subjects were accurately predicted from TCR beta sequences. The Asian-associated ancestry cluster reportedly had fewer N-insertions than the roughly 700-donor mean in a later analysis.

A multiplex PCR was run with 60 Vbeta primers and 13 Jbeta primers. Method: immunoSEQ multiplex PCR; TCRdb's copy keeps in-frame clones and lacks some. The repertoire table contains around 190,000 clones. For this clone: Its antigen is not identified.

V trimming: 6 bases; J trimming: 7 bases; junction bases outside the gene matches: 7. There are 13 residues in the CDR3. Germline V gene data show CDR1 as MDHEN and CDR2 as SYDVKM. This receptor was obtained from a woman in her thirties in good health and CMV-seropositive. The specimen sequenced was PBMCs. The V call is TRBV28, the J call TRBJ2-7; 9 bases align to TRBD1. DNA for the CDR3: TGTGCCAGCAGCTCGGGACAGGGTTTGGAGCAGTACTTC. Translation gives CASSSGQGLEQYF.